Below, one T cell receptor beta chain is given with its context. Antigen: not known. The record originates from a study of cytomegalovirus exposure and HLA in healthy donors. This CDR3 has 14 amino acids. The trim removed 8 bases at V and 5 bases at J, leaving 9 bases unmatched. The germline V gene has CDR1 LNHDA and CDR2 SQIVND (reference sequence). Both 60 Vbeta primers and 13 Jbeta primers went into the PCR. Sequencing used immunoSEQ multiplex PCR; TCRdb keeps in-frame clones, though not all of them. This sample yields some 65,000 clones, of which around 70% are seen a single time; around 9.9% belongs to the top ten. Findings and limits, study-wide: It was reported that the classifier diagnosed cytomegalovirus status with high specificity and sensitivity in both the original and validation cohorts.

The clonotype originates from a woman aged 25-40 years in good health and CMV-seronegative. The sequencing sample was made of PBMCs. J is TRBJ2-5 and V is TRBV19; TRBD2 aligns across 9 bases. The CDR3 coding sequence is TGTGCCAGTTGTCAGGCGGGGGGGCCGGAGACCCAGTACTTC. Translating gives CASCQAGGPETQYF.